The rows below give T cell receptor beta chains drawn from one sample of a study of cytotoxic CD8 clonotypes in ibrutinib-treated CLL. The assay was immunoSEQ multiplex PCR, and TCRdb's table has in-frame clones only and misses some. The sample shows about 140,000 clones, around 77% of them seen only once. Sequenced here: PBMCs, sampled after 12 months of ibrutinib treatment. Receptor source: a human donor with chronic lymphocytic leukemia. CDR3s include the opening cysteine and the closing phenylalanine or tryptophan. Each record gives: CDR3 length, J gene, clone size, V gene, D gene, CDR3 protein, CDR3 DNA. D genes are given only for firm matches. Expanded clones get a size class; other rows say once, few or many, or leave the size out.

length: 18
J: TRBJ1-4
size: .
V: TRBV19
D: .
CDR3: CASKDGGLKDSENEKLFF
DNA: TGTGCCAGTAAAGATGGGGGCTTAAAGGACAGCGAAAATGAAAAACTGTTTTTT

length: 13
J: TRBJ2-6
size: .
V: TRBV11-3
D: .
CDR3: CASSFTASGVLTF
DNA: TGTGCCAGCAGCTTTACCGCCTCCGGGGTCCTGACTTTC

length: 19
J: TRBJ2-3
size: .
V: TRBV19
D: .
CDR3: CASSIDLGFRARGTDTQYF
DNA: TGTGCCAGTAGTATAGATCTCGGTTTTAGGGCTAGGGGCACAGATACGCAGTATTTT

length: 15
J: TRBJ2-1
size: once
V: TRBV9
D: TRBD1
CDR3: CASSSGTGAYNEQFF
DNA: TGTGCCAGCAGCTCCGGGACAGGGGCCTACAATGAGCAGTTCTTC

length: 15
J: TRBJ2-4
size: few
V: TRBV11-2
D: TRBD1
CDR3: CASSLDLTGENIQYF
DNA: TGTGCCAGCAGCTTAGATTTGACAGGGGAAAACATTCAGTACTTC

length: 15
J: TRBJ2-2
size: .
V: TRBV7-3
D: .
CDR3: CASSLRRTGSGELFF
DNA: TGTGCCAGCAGCTTACGCCGTACAGGGTCCGGGGAGCTGTTTTTT

length: 13
J: TRBJ1-1
size: .
V: TRBV6-5
D: .
CDR3: CASSYTLRGEAFF
DNA: TGTGCCAGCAGTTACACGCTCCGGGGTGAAGCTTTCTTT

length: 13
J: TRBJ2-5
size: .
V: TRBV27
D: .
CDR3: CASSTSGLVDQYF
DNA: TGTGCCAGCAGTACATCGGGGTTGGTCGACCAGTACTTC

length: 14
J: TRBJ2-7
size: once
V: TRBV2
D: TRBD2
CDR3: CASGATSGTYEQYF
DNA: TGTGCCAGCGGAGCGACTAGCGGCACCTACGAGCAGTACTTC

length: 15
J: TRBJ1-4
size: .
V: TRBV19
D: .
CDR3: CASSIDGGGMKELFF
DNA: TGTGCCAGTAGTATAGATGGCGGAGGAATGAAGGAACTGTTTTTT

length: 16
J: TRBJ2-5
size: .
V: TRBV11-3
D: TRBD2
CDR3: CASSGRLAGGSETQYF
DNA: TGTGCCAGCAGCGGACGACTAGCGGGGGGCTCGGAGACCCAGTACTTC

length: 13
J: TRBJ1-4
size: .
V: TRBV25-1
D: .
CDR3: CASSGGLGEKLFF
DNA: TGTGCCAGCAGTGGGGGGCTCGGCGAAAAACTGTTTTTT

length: 19
J: TRBJ2-6
size: .
V: TRBV7-6
D: .
CDR3: CASSLDGTDISSGANVLTF
DNA: TGTGCCAGCAGCTTAGATGGTACAGACATCTCCTCTGGGGCCAACGTCCTGACTTTC

length: 17
J: TRBJ2-1
size: .
V: TRBV9
D: TRBD1
CDR3: CASSVRGGVTSYNEQFF
DNA: TGTGCCAGCAGCGTACGAGGGGGCGTTACCTCCTACAATGAGCAGTTCTTC

length: 15
J: TRBJ1-2
size: .
V: TRBV4-1
D: .
CDR3: CASSRGLQGDYGYTF
DNA: TGCGCCAGCAGTCGAGGACTACAGGGAGACTATGGCTACACCTTC

length: 16
J: TRBJ2-2
size: few
V: TRBV4-3
D: .
CDR3: CASSQEIVVNTGELFF
DNA: TGCGCCAGCAGCCAAGAGATAGTGGTAAACACCGGGGAGCTGTTTTTT

length: 14
J: TRBJ2-1
size: .
V: TRBV7-2
D: TRBD2
CDR3: CASSLARLADEQFF
DNA: TGTGCCAGCAGCTTAGCGAGGCTAGCGGATGAGCAGTTCTTC

length: 12
J: TRBJ2-7
size: .
V: TRBV7-6
D: .
CDR3: CASSLGQREQYF
DNA: TGTGCCAGCAGCTTAGGACAGCGCGAGCAGTACTTC

length: 15
J: TRBJ2-5
size: .
V: TRBV7-2
D: TRBD1
CDR3: CASSLITGVSKTQYF
DNA: TGTGCCAGCAGCTTAATCACAGGGGTCTCAAAGACCCAGTACTTC

length: 14
J: TRBJ2-3
size: .
V: TRBV18
D: .
CDR3: CASSAYTSTDTQYF
DNA: TGTGCCAGCTCAGCCTATACTAGCACAGATACGCAGTATTTT

length: 14
J: TRBJ2-5
size: .
V: TRBV4-3
D: .
CDR3: CASSQELAPETQYF
DNA: TGCGCCAGCAGCCAAGAACTAGCACCAGAGACCCAGTACTTC

length: 18
J: TRBJ2-6
size: once
V: TRBV9
D: TRBD2
CDR3: CASSVDGGSATGANVLTF
DNA: TGTGCCAGCAGCGTAGATGGCGGGAGTGCAACGGGGGCCAACGTCCTGACTTTC

length: 12
J: TRBJ2-4
size: .
V: TRBV28
D: .
CDR3: CASSTAINIQYF
DNA: TGTGCCAGCAGCACCGCCATTAACATTCAGTACTTC

length: 13
J: TRBJ2-5
size: .
V: TRBV4-1
D: .
CDR3: CASSRHALETQYF
DNA: TGCGCCAGCAGCCGCCATGCCCTGGAGACCCAGTACTTC

length: 15
J: TRBJ1-5
size: few
V: TRBV6-6
D: .
CDR3: CASSYSRRHYQPQHF
DNA: TGTGCCAGCAGTTACTCGAGGCGGCATTATCAGCCCCAGCATTTT

length: 14
J: TRBJ2-7
size: .
V: TRBV6-1
D: .
CDR3: CASSEPGSSYEQYF
DNA: TGTGCCAGCAGTGAACCCGGGAGCTCCTACGAGCAGTACTTC

length: 14
J: TRBJ2-7
size: .
V: TRBV11-2
D: .
CDR3: CASSLRPPPYEQYF
DNA: TGTGCCAGCAGCCTTCGGCCGCCGCCCTACGAGCAGTACTTC

length: 15
J: TRBJ2-2
size: .
V: TRBV5-1
D: TRBD2
CDR3: CASTPGGENTGELFF
DNA: TGCGCCAGCACCCCGGGGGGGGAGAACACCGGGGAGCTGTTTTTT

length: 17
J: TRBJ2-6
size: .
V: TRBV28
D: TRBD1
CDR3: CASSSGQGVSGANVLTF
DNA: TGTGCCAGCAGTTCGGGACAGGGGGTCTCTGGGGCCAACGTCCTGACTTTC

length: 16
J: TRBJ1-6
size: once
V: TRBV30
D: .
CDR3: CAWSHDRPSYNSPLHF
DNA: TGTGCCTGGAGCCATGACCGTCCGTCGTATAATTCACCCCTCCACTTT

length: 15
J: TRBJ2-2
size: .
V: TRBV11-3
D: .
CDR3: CASSLFWQNTGELFF
DNA: TGTGCCAGCAGCTTATTTTGGCAGAACACCGGGGAGCTGTTTTTT

length: 14
J: TRBJ1-6
size: few
V: TRBV5-1
D: .
CDR3: CASRTTGSISPLHF
DNA: TGCGCCAGCAGGACGACAGGCAGTATTTCACCCCTCCACTTT

length: 11
J: TRBJ1-3
size: .
V: TRBV29-1
D: .
CDR3: CSVDGGNTIYF
DNA: TGCAGCGTTGACGGTGGAAACACCATATATTTT

length: 13
J: TRBJ2-4
size: .
V: TRBV7-7
D: TRBD1
CDR3: CASSNGQGRIQYF
DNA: TGTGCTAGCAGCAACGGACAGGGTCGGATTCAGTACTTC

length: 15
J: TRBJ2-3
size: .
V: TRBV7-3
D: TRBD2
CDR3: CASSLYAGGTDTQYF
DNA: TGTGCCAGCAGCTTATATGCGGGAGGCACAGATACGCAGTATTTT

length: 14
J: TRBJ1-2
size: .
V: TRBV1
D: .
CDR3: CTSSPHVGGYGYTF
DNA: TGCACCAGCAGCCCTCATGTCGGGGGTTATGGCTACACCTTC

length: 15
J: TRBJ1-2
size: .
V: TRBV6-1
D: TRBD1
CDR3: CASSKPGQIVYGYTF
DNA: TGTGCCAGCAGTAAGCCGGGACAGATAGTTTATGGCTACACCTTC

length: 14
J: TRBJ2-7
size: .
V: TRBV2
D: TRBD2
CDR3: CASTGGLGTYEQYF
DNA: TGTGCCAGCACCGGGGGGTTGGGGACCTACGAGCAGTACTTC

length: 16
J: TRBJ2-2
size: .
V: TRBV6-1
D: .
CDR3: CASSEGVSWNTGELFF
DNA: TGTGCCAGCAGTGAAGGAGTGTCCTGGAACACCGGGGAGCTGTTTTTT

length: 15
J: TRBJ1-2
size: few
V: TRBV10-3
D: .
CDR3: CAISDVAGVDYGYTF
DNA: TGTGCCATCAGTGACGTGGCAGGGGTGGACTATGGCTACACCTTC

length: 16
J: TRBJ1-2
size: .
V: TRBV5-8
D: .
CDR3: CASSLEIGGGAYGYTF
DNA: TGTGCCAGCAGCTTGGAGATCGGCGGGGGCGCCTATGGCTACACCTTC

length: 15
J: TRBJ2-7
size: .
V: TRBV7-2
D: .
CDR3: CASSRTPTATYEQYF
DNA: TGTGCCAGCAGCCGTACGCCTACAGCGACCTACGAGCAGTACTTC

length: 17
J: TRBJ1-2
size: few
V: TRBV28
D: TRBD1
CDR3: CASSPSGTGGRYSGYTF
DNA: TGTGCCAGCAGTCCCTCCGGGACAGGAGGGCGCTATAGCGGCTACACCTTC

length: 14
J: TRBJ2-1
size: .
V: TRBV5-4
D: .
CDR3: CASSPNSGQNEQFF
DNA: TGTGCCAGCAGTCCAAATTCGGGGCAAAATGAGCAGTTCTTC

length: 16
J: TRBJ2-3
size: .
V: TRBV6-5
D: TRBD1
CDR3: CASSSRQGGGTDTQYF
DNA: TGTGCCAGCAGTTCGCGACAGGGGGGTGGCACAGATACACAGTATTTT

length: 15
J: TRBJ2-1
size: .
V: TRBV13
D: .
CDR3: CASSLGRGDYNEQFF
DNA: TGTGCCAGCAGCTTAGGGAGGGGGGACTACAATGAGCAGTTCTTC

length: 11
J: TRBJ1-2
size: few
V: TRBV7-9
D: .
CDR3: CASSYNYGYTF
DNA: TGTGCCAGCAGCTATAACTATGGCTACACCTTC

length: 16
J: TRBJ1-4
size: once
V: TRBV7-2
D: .
CDR3: CASSRRGRGPNEKLFF
DNA: TGTGCCAGCAGCCGAAGAGGCAGGGGACCTAATGAAAAACTGTTTTTT

length: 14
J: TRBJ1-4
size: .
V: TRBV6-1
D: .
CDR3: CASSRGVRDEKLFF
DNA: TGTGCCAGCAGCCGCGGGGTACGAGATGAAAAACTGTTTTTT

length: 17
J: TRBJ1-4
size: .
V: TRBV18
D: .
CDR3: CASSPPVGRATNEKLFF
DNA: TGTGCCAGCTCACCACCAGTCGGTCGGGCAACTAATGAAAAACTGTTTTTT

length: 15
J: TRBJ2-1
size: .
V: TRBV9
D: TRBD2
CDR3: CASSVASGSFSEQFF
DNA: TGTGCCAGCAGCGTAGCTAGCGGGAGTTTTAGTGAGCAGTTCTTC

length: 15
J: TRBJ2-7
size: .
V: TRBV7-8
D: .
CDR3: CASSRLDAGSYEQYF
DNA: TGTGCCAGCAGCCGTTTAGATGCAGGCTCCTACGAGCAGTACTTC

length: 14
J: TRBJ1-5
size: .
V: TRBV5-1
D: TRBD1
CDR3: CASSEGQGGQPQHF
DNA: TGCGCCAGCAGCGAGGGACAGGGAGGGCAGCCCCAGCATTTT

length: 12
J: TRBJ2-2
size: few
V: TRBV28
D: .
CDR3: CATKLNTGELFF
DNA: TGTGCCACCAAGCTGAACACCGGGGAGCTGTTTTTT

length: 13
J: TRBJ2-7
size: .
V: TRBV6-5
D: TRBD2
CDR3: CASRPSGGYEQYF
DNA: TGTGCCAGCAGACCTAGCGGGGGCTACGAGCAGTACTTC

length: 13
J: TRBJ2-2
size: .
V: TRBV9
D: TRBD2
CDR3: CATGGARAGELFF
DNA: TGTGCGACGGGAGGGGCGCGGGCCGGGGAGCTGTTTTTT

length: 15
J: TRBJ2-5
size: .
V: TRBV7-9
D: TRBD1
CDR3: CASRATGANQETQYF
DNA: TGTGCCAGCAGGGCGACAGGGGCCAACCAAGAGACCCAGTACTTC

length: 15
J: TRBJ2-1
size: .
V: TRBV6-1
D: .
CDR3: CASSTGLSSYNEQFF
DNA: TGTGCCAGCAGTACAGGCCTAAGCTCCTACAATGAGCAGTTCTTC

length: 12
J: TRBJ1-2
size: .
V: TRBV30
D: .
CDR3: CAWEGGYYGYTF
DNA: TGTGCCTGGGAAGGTGGTTACTATGGCTACACCTTC